This T cell receptor (beta chain) was documented in a study of cytomegalovirus exposure and HLA in healthy donors. CDR3 length equals 13 residues. Unmatched junction bases numbered 5, after V lost 5 bases and J lost 7 bases. In germline, CDR1 is SGHAT, CDR2 FQNNGV. Use of 60 Vbeta and 13 Jbeta primers characterized the PCR. Libraries were prepared by immunoSEQ multiplex PCR; TCRdb keeps only in-frame clonotypes and omits some of them. In the table there are around 300,000 clones, about 90% of which are singletons. Sequencing was performed on PBMCs. The receptor was isolated from a woman between 18 and 29 years old in good health and CMV-seronegative. The rearrangement links TRBV11-2 to TRBJ2-5, with TRBD1 identical over 9 bases. The CDR3, as DNA: TGTGCCAGCAGCACCCAGACAGGGGGGACCCAGTACTTC. Translating it yields CASSTQTGGTQYF.